Shown below are 13 T cell receptor beta chains from a single sample sequenced in a study of response to subunit inactivated influenza vaccine. MiXCR, run by TCRdb on the RT-PCR reads, gives a single entry per CDR3 protein. The table shows about 650,000 distinct CDR3 sequences, with 15% to 19% occurring only once. The sample in question was PBMCs from blood, obtained roughly 12 days after vaccination. The source is a man over 45 who received an inactivated influenza vaccine.

This clonotype was seen ten or more times. The J gene is TRBJ2-1, the V gene TRBV7-9, with D possibly being TRBD2 (5 bases). Per the germline V gene, CDR1 is SEHNR and CDR2 is FQNEAQ (reference sequence). The CDR3 runs 13 residues. V was clipped by 3 bases and J by 6 bases, with 9 bases between them. CDR3 in amino acids: CASSFDGVNEQFF. In nucleotides, the CDR3 is TGTGCCAGCAGCTTCGACGGGGTCAATGAGCAGTTCTTC. The whole variable domain, filled in from reference TRBV7-9 and TRBJ2-1, reads DTGVSQNPRHKITKRGQNVTFRCDPISEHNRLYWYRQTLGQGPEFLTYFQNEAQLEKSRLLSDRFSAERPKGSFSTLEIQRTEQGDSAMYLCASSFDGVNEQFFGPGTRLTVL.

This clonotype was observed a few times. This chain connects TRBV2 to TRBJ2-1; D unresolved. The germline V and J ends were trimmed by 3 bases and 8 bases, with 8 bases remaining between them. CDR1 is SNHLY, CDR2 FYNNEI, per germline. The CDR3 is 12 residues long. As DNA, the CDR3 is TGTGCCAGCAGTGAGCTGAGCGATGAGCAGTTCTTC. Protein sequence: CASSELSDEQFF.

Only a few counts were recorded for this clonotype. This chain uses TRBV4-2 with TRBJ1-1; D unclear. The CDR3 is 16 residues long. The germline gives CDR1 LGHNA, CDR2 YNFKEQ. V was pared by 0 bases and J by 4 bases, with 15 bases between. The CDR3 DNA sequence: TGTGCCAGCAGCCAAGAAGACGGGCTGCGCGGCACTGAAGCTTTCTTT. It translates to CASSQEDGLRGTEAFF.

This clonotype was counted between two and nine times. V gene TRBV7-8 combines with J gene TRBJ2-7, with D tentatively TRBD1 (6 bases). The germline V gene has CDR1 SGHVS and CDR2 FQNEAQ. The V and J ends lost 5 bases and 3 bases respectively, with 11 bases between them. The CDR3 spans 13 residues. The CDR3 region has the DNA TGTGCCAGCAGCCAGGGGTCAATCTACGAGCAGTACTTC. As protein: CASSQGSIYEQYF.

This clonotype has only a few counts. The rearrangement links TRBV30 to TRBJ2-3; TRBD1 aligns across 10 bases. The CDR3 contains 14 residues. Germline values: CDR1 GTSNPN, CDR2 SVGIG (reference sequence). J lost 6 bases, V lost 2 bases, and 5 bases had no gene match. CDR3 in amino acids: CAWSRDRGRDTQYF. CDR3 nucleotide sequence: TGTGCCTGGAGTAGGGACAGGGGACGGGATACGCAGTATTTT.

This clonotype turned up a few times. This chain joins TRBV28 and TRBJ2-7, with 8 bases lining up with TRBD1. The V gene end was trimmed by 5 bases and the J gene end by 7 bases; junction bases not matched to a gene: 10. The CDR3 length is 14 residues. Germline V gene data show CDR1 as MDHEN and CDR2 as SYDVKM. The CDR3 DNA follows: TGTGCCAGCAGTCCGTGGGACAGGTTTGTTGAGCAGTACTTC. Translating gives CASSPWDRFVEQYF. The full variable domain, with the rest looked up from reference TRBV28 and TRBJ2-7, is DVKVTQSSRYLVKRTGEKVFLECVQDMDHENMFWYRQDPGLGLRLIYFSYDVKMKEKGDIPEGYSVSREKKERFSLILESASTNQTSMYLCASSPWDRFVEQYFGPGTRLTVT.

This clonotype came up a few times. The V call is TRBV29-1, the J call TRBJ2-1; TRBD1 is a possible D gene (6 bases). Germline CDR1 is SQVTM and CDR2 is ANQGSEA. The CDR3 extends over 13 amino acids. Trimming took off 7 bases at V and 3 bases at J, with 13 bases between the two ends. CDR3 sequence: CSAERDNYNEQFF. CDR3 DNA: TGCAGCGCCGAAAGGGACAACTACAATGAGCAGTTCTTC.

This clonotype was counted many times. V is TRBV18 and J is TRBJ2-7; D gene ambiguous. The CDR3 loop spans 14 amino acids. V was shortened by 2 bases and J by 3 bases, with 11 bases between the two germline ends. Germline V gives CDR1 KGHSH, CDR2 LQKENI. In DNA, the CDR3 is TGTGCCAGCTCACCAATGGCTATCGACTACGAGCAGTACTTC. Translated, it gives CASSPMAIDYEQYF.

A few counts support this clonotype. The rearrangement links TRBV4-3 to TRBJ1-6; D is perhaps TRBD1 (5 bases). This CDR3 contains 16 residues. Germline V gene lookup returns CDR1 LGHNA and CDR2 YSLEER. V shed 1 base and J shed 9 bases, with 16 bases lying between them. The CDR3 loop is CASSQARPGNGSPLHF. The CDR3 DNA sequence: TGCGCCAGCAGCCAAGCCCGGCCAGGGAATGGTTCACCCCTCCACTTT.

This clonotype turned up a few times. The rearrangement links TRBV4-1 to TRBJ2-1; 13 nucleotides agree with TRBD2. Trimming took 4 bases from V and 0 from J; bases not matched to a gene: 15. Germline-derived CDR1 and CDR2 are MGHRA and YSYEKL. The CDR3 covers 21 residues. This CDR3 is CASSRRLIGTSGGDSYNEQFF. For the CDR3, the DNA is TGCGCCAGCAGCCGCCGATTAATTGGTACTAGCGGGGGGGACTCCTACAATGAGCAGTTCTTC.

This chain joins TRBV18 and TRBJ2-7; the match to TRBD1 covers 8 bases. J was trimmed by 5 bases and V by 5 bases; bases with no gene match: 8. The CDR3 totals 14 residues. CDR1 is KGHSH, CDR2 LQKENI, per germline. As DNA, the CDR3 is TGTGCCAGCTCAGCCTTTGACAGGGGTGACGAGCAGTACTTC. This sequence encodes CASSAFDRGDEQYF.

The V and J genes are TRBV3-1 and TRBJ1-3; no clear D gene. With 0 bases removed from V and 2 bases from J, the gap between germline ends came to 14 bases. The length of the CDR3 is 17 residues. CDR1 and CDR2 (germline): LGHDT, YNNKEL (reference sequence). DNA for the CDR3: TGTGCCAGCAGCCAAGAGGGTCAAAGAGTAGCTGGAAACACCATATATTTT. This translates into CASSQEGQRVAGNTIYF.

This chain connects TRBV20-1 to TRBJ2-1; TRBD2 matches 9 bases. J lost 7 bases, V lost 1 base, and 14 bases had no gene match. Germline V gives CDR1 DFQATT, CDR2 SNEGSKA (reference sequence). The CDR3 has 17 residues. CDR3 nucleotide sequence: TGCAGTGCTAGAGCTCCGTGGGCGGGAGGGCCCAGTAATGAGCAGTTCTTC. Residues: CSARAPWAGGPSNEQFF.